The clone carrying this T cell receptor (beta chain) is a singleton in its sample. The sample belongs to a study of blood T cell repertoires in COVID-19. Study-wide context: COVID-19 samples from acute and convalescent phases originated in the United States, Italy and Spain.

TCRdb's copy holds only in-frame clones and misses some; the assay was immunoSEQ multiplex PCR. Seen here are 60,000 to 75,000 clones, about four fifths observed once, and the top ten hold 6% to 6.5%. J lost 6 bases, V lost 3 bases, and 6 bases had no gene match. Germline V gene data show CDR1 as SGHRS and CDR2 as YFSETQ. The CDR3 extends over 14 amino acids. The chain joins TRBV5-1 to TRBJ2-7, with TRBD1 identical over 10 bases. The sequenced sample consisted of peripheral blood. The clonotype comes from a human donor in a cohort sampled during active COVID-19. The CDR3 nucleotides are TGCGCCAGCAGCTCCCGGGACAGGGGAAGCGAGCAGTACTTC. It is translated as CASSSRDRGSEQYF.